This entry describes one T cell receptor beta chain. This CDR3 region has 17 residues. CDR1 and CDR2 (germline): KGHSH, LQKENI. Trimming removed 6 bases from V and 3 bases from J, with 24 bases in between. These data originate in a study of blood T cell repertoires in COVID-19. Study as a whole: Acute and convalescent COVID-19 samples came from the United States, Italy and Spain.

Profiling relied on immunoSEQ multiplex PCR, and the TCRdb table lists in-frame clones only, not all of them. The sample contains roughly 300,000 clones, approximately 87% of which appear only once. The sequenced sample was peripheral blood. The rearrangement joins TRBV18 to TRBJ2-7; tentatively, D is TRBD1 (5 bases). This receptor was identified in a woman in her fifties or sixties who had recovered from COVID-19. The CDR3 sequence: CASSSPRPTEVGYEQYF. As DNA, the CDR3 is TGTGCCAGCTCGTCACCAAGGCCGACAGAGGTTGGCTACGAGCAGTACTTC.